This T cell receptor beta chain was found in a study of blood T cell repertoires in COVID-19. This clone was seen once. The germline V gene encodes CDR1 SGHDT and CDR2 YYEEEE. Trimming cost V 3 bases and J 5 bases, with 20 bases left between them. CDR3 size: 16 residues. Assay used: immunoSEQ multiplex PCR; TCRdb lists only in-frame clones, some missing. The table includes 90,000 to 100,000 clones, around 83% detected once. Material for sequencing was peripheral blood. V is TRBV5-6 and J is TRBJ1-2, with D possibly matching TRBD1 (6 bases). The origin of this receptor is a man between 65 and 85 years old with active or convalescent COVID-19. The CDR3 nucleotides read TGTGCCAGCAGCTCCTCCTACAGGGAAACCGGGTATGGCTACACCTTC. It yields the protein CASSSSYRETGYGYTF. Using reference TRBV5-6 and TRBJ1-2 for the parts outside the CDR3, the full variable domain is DAGVTQSPTHLIKTRGQQVTLRCSPKSGHDTVSWYQQALGQGPQFIFQYYEEEERQRGNFPDRFSGHQFPNYSSELNVNALLLGDSALYLCASSSSYRETGYGYTFGSGTRLTVV.